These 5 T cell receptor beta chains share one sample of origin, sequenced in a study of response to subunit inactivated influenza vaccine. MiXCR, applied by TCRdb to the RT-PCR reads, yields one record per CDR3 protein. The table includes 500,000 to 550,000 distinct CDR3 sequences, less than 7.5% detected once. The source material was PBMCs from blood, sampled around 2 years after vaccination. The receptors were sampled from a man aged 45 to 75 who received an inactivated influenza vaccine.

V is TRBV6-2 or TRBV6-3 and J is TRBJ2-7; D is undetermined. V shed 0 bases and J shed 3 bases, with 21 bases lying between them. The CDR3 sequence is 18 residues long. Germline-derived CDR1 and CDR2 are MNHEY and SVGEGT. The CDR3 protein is CASSYSSGSSALGYEQYF. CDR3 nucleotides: TGTGCCAGCAGTTACTCGAGTGGATCGTCAGCCTTAGGCTACGAGCAGTACTTC.

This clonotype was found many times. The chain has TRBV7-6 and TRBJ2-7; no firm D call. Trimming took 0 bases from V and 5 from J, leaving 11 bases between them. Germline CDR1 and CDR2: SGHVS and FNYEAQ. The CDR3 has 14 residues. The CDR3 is CASSLAGIQNEQYF. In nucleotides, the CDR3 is TGTGCCAGCAGCTTAGCAGGGATTCAGAACGAGCAGTACTTC.

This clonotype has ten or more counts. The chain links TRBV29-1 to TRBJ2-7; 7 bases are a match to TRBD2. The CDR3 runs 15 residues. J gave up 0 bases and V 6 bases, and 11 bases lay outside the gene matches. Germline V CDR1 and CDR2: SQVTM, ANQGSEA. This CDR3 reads CSVRAGSPLSYEQYF. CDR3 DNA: TGCAGCGTAAGAGCGGGGAGTCCCCTCTCCTACGAGCAGTACTTC.

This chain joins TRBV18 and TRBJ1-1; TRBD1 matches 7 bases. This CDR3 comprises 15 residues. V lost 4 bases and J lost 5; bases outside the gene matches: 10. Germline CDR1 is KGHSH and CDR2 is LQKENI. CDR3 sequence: CASSLLTGVFTEAFF. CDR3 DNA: TGTGCCAGCTCACTACTCACAGGGGTGTTTACTGAAGCTTTCTTT.

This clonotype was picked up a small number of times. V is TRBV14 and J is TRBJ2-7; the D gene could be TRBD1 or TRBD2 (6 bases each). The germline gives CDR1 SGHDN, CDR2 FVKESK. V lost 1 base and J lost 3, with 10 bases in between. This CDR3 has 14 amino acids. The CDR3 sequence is CASSQAGGHYEQYF. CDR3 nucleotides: TGTGCCAGCAGCCAAGCCGGGGGCCACTACGAGCAGTACTTC.